Listed here is a single T cell receptor (beta chain). Primers included in the PCR were 60 Vbeta and 13 Jbeta primers. Using immunoSEQ multiplex PCR, the repertoire was profiled, and TCRdb retains in-frame clones only, with some absent. Of fewer than 150,000 clones in the sample, 60% to 85% were seen once. The source of the sample is a study of cytomegalovirus exposure and HLA in healthy donors. CDR3 size: 16 residues. Trimming took 2 bases from V and 2 from J, leaving 12 bases between them. Germline assignment: CDR1 MNHNS and CDR2 SASEGT. The chain carries TRBV6-1 and TRBJ2-2, with D tentatively TRBD1 (6 bases). The clonotype comes from a woman in her thirties or forties in good health and CMV-seropositive. Sequencing input: PBMCs. The CDR3 bases are TGTGCCAGCAGTGAAAACAGGGCCGCTAACACCGGGGAGCTGTTTTTT. This codes for CASSENRAANTGELFF.